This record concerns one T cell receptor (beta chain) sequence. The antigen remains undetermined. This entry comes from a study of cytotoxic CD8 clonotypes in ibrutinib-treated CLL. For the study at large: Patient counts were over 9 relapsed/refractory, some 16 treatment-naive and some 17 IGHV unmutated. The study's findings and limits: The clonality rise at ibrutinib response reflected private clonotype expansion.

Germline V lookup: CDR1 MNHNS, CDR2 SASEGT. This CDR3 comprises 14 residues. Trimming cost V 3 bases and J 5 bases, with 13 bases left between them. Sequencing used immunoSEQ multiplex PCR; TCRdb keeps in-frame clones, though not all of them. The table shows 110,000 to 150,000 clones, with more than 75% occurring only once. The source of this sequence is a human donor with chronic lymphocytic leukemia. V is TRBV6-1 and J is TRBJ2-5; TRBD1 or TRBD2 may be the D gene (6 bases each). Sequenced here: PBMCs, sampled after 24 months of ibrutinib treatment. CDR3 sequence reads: CASSDSGARETQYF. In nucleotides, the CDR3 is TGTGCCAGCAGTGACTCGGGGGCGCGGGAGACCCAGTACTTC.